This TCR beta chain was profiled in a study of blood T cell repertoires in COVID-19. Overall study: The analysed material was cDNA or gDNA that came from T cells, B-cell-depleted T cells, or PBMCs.

Source study methods: How many nucleated cells were present was estimated from reference gene primer amplification. Libraries were prepared by immunoSEQ multiplex PCR; TCRdb keeps only in-frame clonotypes and omits some of them. V, J and clone size reflect that table, while D and trimming were determined from the DNA. The sample shows some 120,000 clones, more than 80% of them seen only once. This CDR3 contains 13 residues. V was cut by 2 bases and J by 1 base, with 2 bases left in between. The sequencing input was peripheral blood. The TCR sequence derives from a human donor in a cohort sampled during active COVID-19. V gene TRBV12-3 or TRBV12-4 combines with J gene TRBJ2-2; no firm D call. CDR3 bases: TGTGCCAGCAGTTTACAGAACACCGGGGAGCTGTTTTTT. Translated, it gives CASSLQNTGELFF.